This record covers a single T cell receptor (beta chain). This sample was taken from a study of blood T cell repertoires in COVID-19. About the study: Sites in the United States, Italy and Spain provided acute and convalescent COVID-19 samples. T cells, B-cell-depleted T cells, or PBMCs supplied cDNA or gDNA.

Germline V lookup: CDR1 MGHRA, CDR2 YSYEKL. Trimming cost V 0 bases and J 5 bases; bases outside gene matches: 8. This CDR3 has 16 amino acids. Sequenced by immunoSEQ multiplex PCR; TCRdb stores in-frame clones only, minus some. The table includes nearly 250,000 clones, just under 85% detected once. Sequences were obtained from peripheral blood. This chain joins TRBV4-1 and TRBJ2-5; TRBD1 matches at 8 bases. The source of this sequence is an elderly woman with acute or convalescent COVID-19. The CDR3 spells CASSQDIARGRETQYF. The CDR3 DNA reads TGCGCCAGCAGCCAAGATATCGCCAGGGGGCGGGAGACCCAGTACTTC.